The 3 T cell receptor beta chains in this list originate from one sample, sequenced in a study of T cell responses to AZD1222 COVID-19 vaccine. The repertoire was sequenced with immunoSEQ multiplex PCR; TCRdb's copy has only in-frame clones and lacks some. The table has tens of thousands of clones, 88% seen once; the top ten hold less than 8.5%. Sequenced here: peripheral blood, sampled 28 days after the second AZD1222 dose. Receptors originate from an adult who received the AZD1222 COVID-19 vaccine.

This chain joins TRBV30 and TRBJ1-4, with D maybe TRBD1 (6 bases). The germline V and J ends were trimmed by 2 bases and 8 bases, with 15 bases remaining between them. Per the germline V gene, CDR1 is GTSNPN and CDR2 is SVGIG (reference sequence). The CDR3 consists of 14 residues. The CDR3 sequence is CAWSSRDMSEKLFF. The CDR3, as DNA: TGTGCCTGGAGTTCCCGGGACATGAGCGAAAAACTGTTTTTT.

The rearrangement links TRBV2 to TRBJ2-2, with D possibly TRBD2 on 6 matching bases. V gave up 2 bases and J gave up 5 bases, with 12 bases separating them. CDR3 length equals 15 residues. Germline assignment: CDR1 SNHLY and CDR2 FYNNEI. The CDR3, as DNA: TGTGCCAGCAGTGAACTGGCGGGACGGACCGGGGAGCTGTTTTTT. Its translation: CASSELAGRTGELFF.

A word on this clone: This specimen includes other DNA sequences encoding the same CDR3. The chain links TRBV5-6 to TRBJ1-6; 7 positions agree with TRBD1. After removal of 0 bases from V and 4 bases from J, the junction contained 1 base not matched to a gene. There are 15 residues in the CDR3. CDR1 and CDR2 from the germline V gene are SGHDT and YYEEEE. The CDR3 spells CASSLGQGYNSPLHF. The CDR3 region has the DNA TGTGCCAGCAGCTTGGGACAGGGTTATAATTCACCCCTCCACTTT.